These 19 T cell receptor beta chains came from one sample sequenced in a study of cytomegalovirus exposure and HLA in healthy donors. Primers included in the PCR were 60 Vbeta and 13 Jbeta primers. Clones were read by immunoSEQ multiplex PCR, and TCRdb kept only the in-frame ones, dropping some. This sample has 150,000 to 200,000 clones; around 80% occur once, and the top ten carry roughly 2%. Sequencing input: PBMCs. Receptors were obtained from a young woman in good health and CMV-seronegative.

The chain joins TRBV6-1 to TRBJ1-4; a weak D match, TRBD1 (5 bases). Germline lookup yields CDR1 MNHNS and CDR2 SASEGT. Trimming shortened V by 9 bases and J by 8 bases, and 22 bases separated the two germline ends. The CDR3 totals 15 residues. CDR3 sequence reads: CASARAGGTWEKLFF. CDR3 DNA: TGTGCCAGTGCCCGGGCCGGGGGGACGTGGGAAAAACTGTTTTTT.

Only one count was recorded for this clone. The chain carries TRBV6-5 and TRBJ2-3, with D possibly matching TRBD1 (5 bases). Germline values: CDR1 MNHEY, CDR2 SVGAGI. The germline V and J ends were trimmed by 6 bases and 1 base, with 8 bases remaining between them. This CDR3 spans 13 amino acids. The CDR3 nucleotides are TGTGCCAGCAGACCCAGGGGCACAGATACGCAGTATTTT. It codes for CASRPRGTDTQYF.

The chain has TRBV7-8 and TRBJ2-2; 9 nucleotides agree with TRBD2. The V gene end was trimmed by 5 bases and the J gene end by 6 bases; junction bases not matched to a gene: 13. The CDR3 runs to 17 residues. Per germline, CDR1 SGHVS and CDR2 FQNEAQ. Here the CDR3 DNA reads TGTGCCAGCAGCCTTCTGGGCGGGGGGGCCTCCCCCGGGGAGCTGTTTTTT. It encodes CASSLLGGGASPGELFF.

V usage is TRBV4-3 and J usage is TRBJ1-5, with TRBD1 as a possible D gene (5 bases). Deletions cut 5 bases from V and 4 bases from J, with 9 bases between. There are 13 residues in the CDR3. Germline V gene data show CDR1 as LGHNA and CDR2 as YSLEER. CDR3 residues: CASSIDSNQPQHF. CDR3 nucleotides: TGCGCCAGCAGCATCGACAGTAATCAGCCCCAGCATTTT.

V gene TRBV9 combines with J gene TRBJ1-4, with D unresolved. V gave up 0 bases and J gave up 8 bases, with 8 bases separating them. This CDR3 comprises 13 residues. CDR1 SGDLS and CDR2 YYNGEE come from the germline V gene. The chain's CDR3 is CASSVGHREKLFF. The CDR3 DNA reads TGTGCCAGCAGCGTAGGACATCGAGAAAAACTGTTTTTT.

The rearrangement joins TRBV2 to TRBJ2-3; 8 nucleotides match TRBD2. The CDR3 has 15 amino acids. The V segment lost 8 bases and the J segment 0 bases; nucleotides outside the gene matches: 7. Germline lookup yields CDR1 SNHLY and CDR2 FYNNEI. The CDR3 nucleotides read TGTGCCAGCCTGAGGGAGCGGGGGAGCACAGATACGCAGTATTTT. Encoded protein: CASLRERGSTDTQYF.

The gene calls are TRBV19 and TRBJ2-2; TRBD2 agrees at 13 bases. Germline lookup yields CDR1 LNHDA and CDR2 SQIVND (reference sequence). The CDR3 has 19 amino acids. Losses at the gene ends were 6 bases for V and 1 base for J; bases not matched to a gene: 11. In DNA form, the CDR3 reads TGTGCCAGTAGCTCTGCCCGGACTAGCGGGGGAGTGAACACCGGGGAGCTGTTTTTT. Translated, it gives CASSSARTSGGVNTGELFF.

The chain joins TRBV4-1 to TRBJ1-2, with 7 bases matching TRBD1. Germline CDR1 reads MGHRA; CDR2 reads YSYEKL. There are 16 residues in the CDR3. The ends lost 2 bases at V and 5 bases at J; junction bases unmatched: 11. CDR3 protein: CASSQSRETGLYGYTF. The CDR3 DNA is TGCGCCAGCAGCCAATCCCGGGAGACAGGGTTGTATGGCTACACCTTC.

The chain uses TRBV5-1 and TRBJ2-1, with 8 bases fitting TRBD1. CDR3 length equals 14 residues. J was trimmed by 9 bases and V by 4 bases; bases with no gene match: 9. Per the germline V gene, CDR1 is SGHRS and CDR2 is YFSETQ. The CDR3 loop reads CASSPGQGGIEQFF. The CDR3 region has the DNA TGCGCCAGCAGCCCCGGACAGGGCGGCATTGAGCAGTTCTTC.

This clone has more than one count but fewer than ten. The chain has TRBV6-5 and TRBJ2-7; TRBD1 agrees at 8 bases. V gave up 6 bases and J gave up 0 bases; unmatched junction bases: 4. In germline, CDR1 is MNHEY, CDR2 SVGAGI. This CDR3 is built from 14 residues. The CDR3 sequence is CASRGTGSSYEQYF. The CDR3 bases are TGTGCCAGCAGAGGGACAGGTTCCTCCTACGAGCAGTACTTC.

V is TRBV5-6 and J is TRBJ1-2; the D gene is possibly TRBD1 (6 bases). The CDR3 runs to 15 residues. Germline V lookup: CDR1 SGHDT, CDR2 YYEEEE. V was shortened by 0 bases and J by 3 bases, with 12 bases between the two germline ends. CDR3 sequence (DNA): TGTGCCAGCAGCTTGGTAGGGGGTCAAGACTATGGCTACACCTTC. Encoded protein: CASSLVGGQDYGYTF.

The J gene is TRBJ1-1, the V gene TRBV2, with D perhaps matching TRBD1 (5 bases). The V and J ends lost 1 base and 0 bases respectively, with 9 bases between them. The V gene's germline CDR1 is SNHLY and CDR2 FYNNEI. This CDR3 comprises 15 residues. The CDR3 DNA reads TGTGCCAGCAGTGAAGATAGGGGAATGAACACTGAAGCTTTCTTT. Translated, it gives CASSEDRGMNTEAFF.

This chain links TRBV4-2 with TRBJ2-7, with 8 nucleotides matching TRBD2. V dropped 0 bases and J dropped 4; count of bases not matched to a gene: 5. The CDR3 has 15 residues. Per germline, CDR1 LGHNA and CDR2 YNFKEQ. CDR3 residues: CASSQEGTSGYEQYF. In nucleotides, the CDR3 is TGTGCCAGCAGCCAAGAAGGGACTAGTGGGTACGAGCAGTACTTC.

The chain couples TRBV10-3 to TRBJ1-6, with unresolved D. The CDR3 is made up of 15 amino acids. Germline V lookup: CDR1 ENHRY, CDR2 SYGVKD. V was pared by 3 bases and J by 9 bases, with 15 bases between. CDR3 coding DNA: TGTGCCATCAGTGACGAGGGTACGGCGGTTTCACCCCTCCACTTT. It encodes CAISDEGTAVSPLHF.

The chain carries TRBV10-1 and TRBJ1-1, with unresolved D. The CDR3 runs to 13 residues. The germline gives CDR1 WNHNN, CDR2 SYGVQD (reference sequence). Trimming cost V 5 bases and J 1 base, with 8 bases left between them. CDR3 in DNA: TGCGCCAGCAGTTCACAGAAGAACACTGAAGCTTTCTTT. Its protein product is CASSSQKNTEAFF.

The rearrangement uses TRBV9 and TRBJ2-7; TRBD2 might be the D (7 bases). CDR3 length equals 16 residues. Germline V CDR1 and CDR2: SGDLS, YYNGEE. V lost 4 bases, J lost 7 bases, and 24 bases lay in between. The CDR3 sequence: CASSISPTRGAQEQYF. In DNA, the CDR3 is TGTGCCAGCAGCATTAGCCCCACACGGGGGGCTCAGGAGCAGTACTTC.

The CDR3 DNA sequence: TGCGCCAGCAGCCAAGAGGACAGGGGGCACGAGACCCAGTACTTC. Protein product: CASSQEDRGHETQYF. This chain connects TRBV4-3 to TRBJ2-5; 11 nucleotides match TRBD1. V lost 0 bases and J lost 5; bases outside the gene matches: 2. In germline, CDR1 is LGHNA, CDR2 YSLEER. This CDR3 comprises 15 residues.

The chain recombines TRBV9 with TRBJ1-4, with a tentative D call TRBD1 (5 bases). Trimming removed 2 bases from V and 2 bases from J, with 7 bases in between. CDR1 and CDR2 from the germline V gene are SGDLS and YYNGEE. The CDR3 contains 14 residues. The CDR3 protein is CASSVGTTNEKLFF. The CDR3 nucleotides are TGTGCCAGCAGCGTCGGGACTACTAATGAAAAACTGTTTTTT.

The chain couples TRBV19 to TRBJ2-7, with 10 bases lining up with TRBD2. CDR3 length equals 15 residues. V was clipped by 4 bases and J by 3 bases; unmatched bases: 6. Germline-derived CDR1 and CDR2 are LNHDA and SQIVND (reference sequence). The CDR3 nucleotides are TGTGCCAGTAGTACTAAGCGGGGGGGTCTCTACGAGCAGTACTTC. Amino acids: CASSTKRGGLYEQYF.